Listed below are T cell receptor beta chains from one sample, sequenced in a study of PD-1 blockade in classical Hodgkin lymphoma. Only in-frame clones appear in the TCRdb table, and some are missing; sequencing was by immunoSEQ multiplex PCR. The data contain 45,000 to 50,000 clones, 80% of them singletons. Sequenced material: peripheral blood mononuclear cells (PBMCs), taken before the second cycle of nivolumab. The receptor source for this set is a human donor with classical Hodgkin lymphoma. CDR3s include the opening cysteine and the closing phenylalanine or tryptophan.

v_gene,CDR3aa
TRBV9,CASSQEAYTDTQYF
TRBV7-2,CASSLVGSPSYEQYF
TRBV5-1,CASSLGEKFVDTQYF
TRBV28,CASSSPGSIDRTLYGYTF
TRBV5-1,CASSLAGLPKETQYF
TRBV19,CASRPLAGGLGSYNEQFF
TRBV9,CASSLAVAGELFF
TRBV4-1,CASSQDSGTGYNEQFF
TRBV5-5,CASSPEGDKNQPQHF
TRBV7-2,CASSLNGRDLGQPQHF
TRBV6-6,CASSYMQGGNIQYF
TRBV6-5,CASSPTGMDSPLHF
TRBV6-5,CASRTAGTANEQFF
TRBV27,CASSLLLPAYNEQFF
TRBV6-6,CASSRQGGNQPQHF
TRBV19,CASSIRPVTQGETQYF
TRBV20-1,CSAPRGYGYTF
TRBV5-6,CASSLGPSGLNQPQHF
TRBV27,CASTKTGRPETQYF
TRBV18,CASSLGTRTEETQYF
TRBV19,CASSSTSGLIQETQYF
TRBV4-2,CASSQEGDRGQVQPQHF
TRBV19,CASSSHLGRLSSYEQYF
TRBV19,CASSSDSYEQYF
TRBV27,CASSSLGREDTGELFF
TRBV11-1,CASSQLGLETQYF
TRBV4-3,CASSQVRGHGTGELFF
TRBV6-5,CASRTGGGPLHF
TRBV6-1,CASSETGYNEKLFF
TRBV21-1,CASSKHSLLEPTGNTIYF
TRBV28,CASRGGQTYGYTF
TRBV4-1,CASSQHVAGVADTQYF
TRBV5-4,CASSPALSDRLDNYGYTF